Following are 16 T cell receptor beta chains from one sample sequenced in a study of blood T cell repertoires in COVID-19. Sequenced by immunoSEQ multiplex PCR; TCRdb stores in-frame clones only, minus some. The data contain 97,000 or so clones, around 90% of them singletons. Sequenced material: peripheral blood. The source of these receptors is a man over 45 with active or convalescent COVID-19.

The V call is TRBV20-1, the J call TRBJ2-1, with TRBD2 identical over 14 bases. The CDR3 sequence is 16 residues long. In germline, CDR1 is DFQATT, CDR2 SNEGSKA (reference sequence). The V segment lost 3 bases and the J segment 9 bases; nucleotides outside the gene matches: 10. The CDR3 region is CSASDTRLAGGGEQFF. In nucleotides, the CDR3 is TGCAGTGCTAGTGATACCCGACTAGCGGGGGGGGGTGAGCAGTTCTTC.

The rearrangement uses TRBV5-5 and TRBJ2-3; D not certain. The CDR3 is 16 amino acids. The germline V gene encodes CDR1 SGHKS and CDR2 YYEKEE (reference sequence). Trimming shortened V by 2 bases and J by 1 base, and 14 bases separated the two germline ends. The CDR3 nucleotides read TGTGCCAGCAGCTTATTCCCGGAACTACGCACAGATACGCAGTATTTT. It translates to CASSLFPELRTDTQYF.

The chain combines TRBV23-1 with TRBJ1-5, with TRBD1 matching over 8 bases. TRBV23-1 is an open reading frame whose function is uncertain. The CDR3 contains 16 residues. Trimming removed 0 bases from V and 5 bases from J; junction bases left unmatched: 6. This chain's CDR3 is CASSQSGQGADQPQHF. CDR3 sequence (DNA): TGCGCCAGCAGTCAATCTGGGCAGGGGGCGGATCAGCCCCAGCATTTT.

The chain is built from TRBV18 and TRBJ2-2; TRBD2 is a possible D gene (5 bases). Trimming took 3 bases from V and 4 from J, leaving 15 bases between them. The CDR3 is 16 residues long. The germline gives CDR1 KGHSH, CDR2 LQKENI. The CDR3 is CASSPLDRGLTGELFF. The DNA of the CDR3 is TGTGCCAGCTCACCTCTTGACCGCGGGCTCACCGGGGAGCTGTTTTTT.

The genes are TRBV21-1 and TRBJ2-1; no check of the table's D call, TRBD2, against the DNA was made. TRBV21-1 is deemed a pseudogene. This CDR3 contains 13 residues. CDR3 nucleotide sequence: TGTGCCAGCAGCCGAGGAGGGTGTAATGAGCAGTTCTTC. This encodes CASSRGGCNEQFF.

This rearrangement joins TRBV10-3 to TRBJ2-5; 7 nucleotides match TRBD1. The CDR3 sequence is 15 residues long. The germline V gene has CDR1 ENHRY and CDR2 SYGVKD. Trimming removed 2 bases from V and 5 bases from J; junction bases left unmatched: 8. CDR3 loop: CAISEPNRGGETQYF. The CDR3, as DNA: TGTGCCATCAGTGAGCCCAACAGGGGCGGCGAGACCCAGTACTTC.

The J gene is TRBJ2-7, the V gene TRBV10-3, with 8 bases fitting TRBD1. The CDR3 length is 16 residues. J lost 7 bases, V lost 4 bases, and 15 bases had no gene match. Germline V gene sequence: CDR1 ENHRY, CDR2 SYGVKD. CDR3 in amino acids: CAISVERNRQGWEQYF. Written as DNA, the CDR3 is TGTGCCATCAGTGTGGAACGGAACCGACAGGGGTGGGAGCAGTACTTC.

This chain joins TRBV11-2 and TRBJ1-2, with 7 positions matching TRBD1. The CDR3 runs to 11 residues. Germline V gene sequence: CDR1 SGHAT, CDR2 FQNNGV. CDR3 nucleotides: TGTGCAACCAGAGGGGGCCAAGGCTACACCTTC. Its translation: CATRGGQGYTF.

This chain uses TRBV9 with TRBJ1-3, with a weak D call TRBD1 (5 bases). The CDR3 runs to 17 residues. Trimming cost V 0 bases and J 2 bases, with 15 bases left between them. Germline CDR1 is SGDLS and CDR2 is YYNGEE. CDR3 DNA: TGTGCCAGCAGCGTAGGGGAGGGCCCGGGGGCTGGAAACACCATATATTTT. Translating gives CASSVGEGPGAGNTIYF. The variable domain in full, with the rest retrieved from reference TRBV9 and TRBJ1-3, is DSGVTQTPKHLITATGQRVTLRCSPRSGDLSVYWYQQSLDQGLQFLIQYYNGEERAKGNILERFSAQQFPDLHSELNLSSLELGDSALYFCASSVGEGPGAGNTIYFGEGSWLTVV.

The chain has TRBV2 and TRBJ2-6, with D perhaps matching TRBD1 (6 bases). The CDR3 loop spans 15 amino acids. V lost 8 bases, J lost 0 bases, and 11 bases lay in between. The germline gives CDR1 SNHLY, CDR2 FYNNEI. The CDR3 DNA follows: TGTGCCAGCCGGGACACCTACTCTGGGGCCAACGTCCTGACTTTC. The encoded protein is CASRDTYSGANVLTF.

J is TRBJ1-5 and V is TRBV10-3, with 9 positions matching TRBD1. The V and J ends lost 3 bases and 6 bases, in that order; junction bases with no gene match: 3. The CDR3 runs to 14 residues. Germline values: CDR1 ENHRY, CDR2 SYGVKD. The CDR3 here is CAISDTGGGQPQHF. The CDR3 DNA follows: TGTGCCATCAGTGATACAGGGGGCGGTCAGCCCCAGCATTTT.

V is TRBV7-9 and J is TRBJ2-7; 9 positions agree with TRBD1. The CDR3 spans 15 residues. V dropped 5 bases and J dropped 5; count of bases not matched to a gene: 10. The germline V gene has CDR1 SEHNR and CDR2 FQNEAQ (reference sequence). CDR3 sequence (DNA): TGTGCCAGCAGCCTTTCCGGGACAGGGAGACACGAGCAGTACTTC. Residues: CASSLSGTGRHEQYF.

The V gene is TRBV10-1, the J gene TRBJ2-3; 9 positions match TRBD2. The J segment lost 2 bases and the V segment lost 2 bases, leaving 5 bases of the junction unmatched. CDR3 length equals 16 residues. Germline CDR1 and CDR2: WNHNN and SYGVQD (reference sequence). The CDR3 region is CASSEQAGGYTDTQYF. The CDR3 DNA sequence: TGCGCCAGCAGTGAGCAAGCGGGGGGCTACACAGATACGCAGTATTTT.

This chain connects TRBV21-1 to TRBJ1-2; TRBD1 was called by the table and not checked on the DNA. TRBV21-1 is listed as a pseudogene. CDR3 length equals 11 residues. CDR3 nucleotides: TGTGCCAGCTCTAAGGGGTATGGCTACACCTTC. This codes for CASSKGYGYTF.

The table lists this clone with a few counts. The chain carries TRBV25-1 and TRBJ2-1, with D hard to call. The length of the CDR3 is 16 residues. Trimming shortened V by 2 bases and J by 2 bases, and 13 bases separated the two germline ends. Germline V gene lookup returns CDR1 MGHDK and CDR2 SYGVNS. CDR3 DNA sequence: TGTGCCAGCAGTGAACCCGGAGCTAGAACCTACAATGAGCAGTTCTTC. It translates to CASSEPGARTYNEQFF.

The chain links TRBV9 to TRBJ2-5, with 10 bases aligning to TRBD2. The CDR3 spans 15 residues. The ends lost 3 bases at V and 1 base at J; junction bases unmatched: 3. The germline CDR1 and CDR2 sequences are SGDLS and YYNGEE. CDR3 loop: CASSEIAGGQETQYF. The CDR3 DNA reads as TGTGCCAGCAGCGAGATAGCGGGGGGCCAAGAGACCCAGTACTTC. Variable domain in full (rest from reference TRBV9 and TRBJ2-5): DSGVTQTPKHLITATGQRVTLRCSPRSGDLSVYWYQQSLDQGLQFLIQYYNGEERAKGNILERFSAQQFPDLHSELNLSSLELGDSALYFCASSEIAGGQETQYFGPGTRLLVL.